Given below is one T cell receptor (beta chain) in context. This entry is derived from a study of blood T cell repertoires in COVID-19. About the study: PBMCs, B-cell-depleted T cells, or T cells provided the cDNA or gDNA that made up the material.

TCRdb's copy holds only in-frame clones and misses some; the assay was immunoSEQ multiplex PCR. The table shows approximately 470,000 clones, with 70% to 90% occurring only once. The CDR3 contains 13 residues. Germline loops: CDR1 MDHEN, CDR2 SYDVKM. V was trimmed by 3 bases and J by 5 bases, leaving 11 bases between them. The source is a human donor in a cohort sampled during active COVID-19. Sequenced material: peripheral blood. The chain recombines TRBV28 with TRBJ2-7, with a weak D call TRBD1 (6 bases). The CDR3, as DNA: TGTGCCAGCAGTTTGCCTACAGGGAACGAGCAGTACTTC. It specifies CASSLPTGNEQYF.